One sample yielded the 6 T cell receptor beta chains listed below, sequenced in a study of T cell responses to AZD1222 COVID-19 vaccine. Measured with immunoSEQ multiplex PCR; TCRdb has only the in-frame clones, and not every one. In the table there are 200,000 or so clones, around 92% of which are singletons. Sequenced here: peripheral blood, sampled on day 0 of AZD1222 vaccination. Receptors originate from an adult in good health.

The rearrangement links TRBV4-1 to TRBJ1-1; 8 positions agree with TRBD1. There are 16 residues in the CDR3. V was pared by 6 bases and J by 2 bases, with 11 bases of the junction left unmatched. The V gene's germline CDR1 is MGHRA and CDR2 YSYEKL. The CDR3 spells CASRATGVWGNTEAFF. For the CDR3, the DNA is TGCGCCAGCAGGGCGACAGGGGTATGGGGCAACACTGAAGCTTTCTTT.

The rearrangement joins TRBV2 to TRBJ2-3, with TRBD2 matching 7 bases. Trimming removed 6 bases from V and 2 bases from J; junction bases left unmatched: 2. The CDR3 spans 13 residues. Germline-derived CDR1 and CDR2 are SNHLY and FYNNEI. CDR3: CASRREPTDTQYF. The CDR3, as DNA: TGTGCCAGCAGGCGGGAGCCCACAGATACGCAGTATTTT. The whole variable domain, filled in from reference TRBV2 and TRBJ2-3, reads EPEVTQTPSHQVTQMGQEVILRCVPISNHLYFYWYRQILGQKVEFLVSFYNNEISEKSEIFDDQFSVERPDGSNFTLKIRSTKLEDSAMYFCASRREPTDTQYFGPGTRLTVL.

This sequence joins TRBV15 and TRBJ1-5; 7 bases map to TRBD1. After removal of 0 bases from V and 3 bases from J, the junction contained 2 bases not matched to a gene. The CDR3 loop spans 15 amino acids. CDR1 is LNHNV, CDR2 YYDKDF, per germline (reference sequence). Written as DNA, the CDR3 is TGTGCCACCAGCAGAGATAGGGGGCTCAATCAGCCCCAGCATTTT. Encoded protein: CATSRDRGLNQPQHF. Variable domain in full (rest from reference TRBV15 and TRBJ1-5): DAMVIQNPRYQVTQFGKPVTLSCSQTLNHNVMYWYQQKSSQAPKLLFHYYDKDFNNEADTPDNFQSRRPNTSFCFLDIRSPGLGDTAMYLCATSRDRGLNQPQHFGDGTRLSIL.

The chain uses TRBV5-1 and TRBJ2-5; tentatively, D is TRBD1 (6 bases). The germline CDR1 and CDR2 sequences are SGHRS and YFSETQ. CDR3 length: 16 residues. V lost 4 bases and J lost 2, with 18 bases in between. CDR3 amino acids: CASSPNLQGLQETQYF. DNA for the CDR3: TGCGCCAGCAGCCCAAACTTACAGGGTTTACAAGAGACCCAGTACTTC.

This clone appeared once. The rearrangement uses TRBV27 and TRBJ1-5, with D hard to call. The germline gives CDR1 MNHEY, CDR2 SMNVEV (reference sequence). The V end lost 0 bases, the J end lost 7 bases, and 10 bases lay between the germline ends. The length of the CDR3 is 14 residues. CDR3 protein: CASSLSGFGQPQHF. The CDR3 bases are TGTGCCAGCAGTTTATCAGGTTTCGGACAGCCCCAGCATTTT.

The chain carries TRBV12-3 or TRBV12-4 and TRBJ1-1; D remains ambiguous. This CDR3 region has 11 residues. V lost 5 bases and J lost 1, with 2 bases in between. CDR3 DNA: TGTGCCAGCAGTCAGAACACTGAAGCTTTCTTT. It encodes CASSQNTEAFF.